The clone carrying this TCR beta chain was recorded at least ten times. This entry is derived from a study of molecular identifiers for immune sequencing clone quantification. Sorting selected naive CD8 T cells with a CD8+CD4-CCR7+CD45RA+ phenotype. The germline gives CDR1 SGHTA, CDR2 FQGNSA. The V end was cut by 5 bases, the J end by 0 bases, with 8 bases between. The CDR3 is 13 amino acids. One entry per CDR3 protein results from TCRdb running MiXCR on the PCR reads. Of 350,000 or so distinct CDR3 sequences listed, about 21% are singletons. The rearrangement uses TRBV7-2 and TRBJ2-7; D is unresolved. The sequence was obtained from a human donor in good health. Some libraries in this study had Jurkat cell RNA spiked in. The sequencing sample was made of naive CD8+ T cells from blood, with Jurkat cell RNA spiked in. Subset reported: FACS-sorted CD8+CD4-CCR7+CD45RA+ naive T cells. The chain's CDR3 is CASSPYSSYEQYF. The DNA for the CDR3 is TGTGCCAGCAGCCCTTACTCCTCCTACGAGCAGTACTTC.